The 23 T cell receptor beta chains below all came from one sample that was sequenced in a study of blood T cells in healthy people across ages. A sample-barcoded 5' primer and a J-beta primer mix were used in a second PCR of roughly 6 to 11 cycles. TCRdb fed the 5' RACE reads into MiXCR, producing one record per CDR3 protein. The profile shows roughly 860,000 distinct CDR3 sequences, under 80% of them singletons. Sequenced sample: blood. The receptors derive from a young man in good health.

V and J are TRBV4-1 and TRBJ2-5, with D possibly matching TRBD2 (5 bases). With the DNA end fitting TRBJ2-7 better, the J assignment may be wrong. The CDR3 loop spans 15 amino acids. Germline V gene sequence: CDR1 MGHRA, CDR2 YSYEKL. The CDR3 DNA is TGCGCCAGCAGCCAAGGGGCGGACTCAACCTACGAGCAGTACTTC. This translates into CASSQGADSTYEQYF.

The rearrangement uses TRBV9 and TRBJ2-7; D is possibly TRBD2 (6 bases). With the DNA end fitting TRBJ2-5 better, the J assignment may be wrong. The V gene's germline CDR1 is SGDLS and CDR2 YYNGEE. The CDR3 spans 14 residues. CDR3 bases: TGTGCCAGCAGCGTAGGTTCTAGCGCCGGGACCCAGTACTTC. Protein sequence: CASSVGSSAGTQYF.

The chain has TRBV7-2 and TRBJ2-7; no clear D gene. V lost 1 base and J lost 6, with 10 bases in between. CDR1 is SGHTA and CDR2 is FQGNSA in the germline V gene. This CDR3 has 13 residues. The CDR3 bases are TGTGCCAGCAGCTTAGTGTGGGTTCCCGAGCAGTACTTC. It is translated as CASSLVWVPEQYF.

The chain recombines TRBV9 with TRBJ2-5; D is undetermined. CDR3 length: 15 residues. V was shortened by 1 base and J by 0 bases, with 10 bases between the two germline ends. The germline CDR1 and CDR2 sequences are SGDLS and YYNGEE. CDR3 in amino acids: CASSVRTAYQETQYF. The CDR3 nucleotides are TGTGCCAGCAGCGTAAGAACAGCGTACCAAGAGACCCAGTACTTC.

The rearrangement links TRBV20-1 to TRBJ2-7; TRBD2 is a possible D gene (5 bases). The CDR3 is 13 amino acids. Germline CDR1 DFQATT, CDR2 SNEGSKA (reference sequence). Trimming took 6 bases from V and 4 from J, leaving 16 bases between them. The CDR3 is CSAAGITIYEQYF. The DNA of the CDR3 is TGCAGTGCCGCCGGGATAACTATATACGAGCAGTACTTC.

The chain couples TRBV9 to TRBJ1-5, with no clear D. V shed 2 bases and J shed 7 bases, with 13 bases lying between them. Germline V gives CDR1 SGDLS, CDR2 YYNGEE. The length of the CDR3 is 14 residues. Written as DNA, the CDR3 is TGTGCCAGCAGCGTTGTGGGCGGTGGCCAGCCCCAGCATTTT. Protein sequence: CASSVVGGGQPQHF.

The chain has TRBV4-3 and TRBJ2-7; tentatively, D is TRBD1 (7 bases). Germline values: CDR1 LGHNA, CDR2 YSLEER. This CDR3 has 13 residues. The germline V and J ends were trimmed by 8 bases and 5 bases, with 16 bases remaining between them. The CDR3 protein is CASSTGEVNEQYF. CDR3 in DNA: TGCGCCAGCTCCACAGGGGAGGTGAACGAGCAGTACTTC.

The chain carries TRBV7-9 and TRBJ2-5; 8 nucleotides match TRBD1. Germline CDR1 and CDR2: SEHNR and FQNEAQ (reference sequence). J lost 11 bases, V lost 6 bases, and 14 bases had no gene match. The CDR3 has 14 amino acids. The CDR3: CASRAQGAWEEQYF. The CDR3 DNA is TGTGCCAGCAGAGCCCAGGGGGCTTGGGAGGAGCAGTACTTC.

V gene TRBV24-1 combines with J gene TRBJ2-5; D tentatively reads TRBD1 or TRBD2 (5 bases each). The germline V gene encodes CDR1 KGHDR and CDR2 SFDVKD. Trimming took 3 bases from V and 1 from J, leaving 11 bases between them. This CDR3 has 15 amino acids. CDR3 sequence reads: CATSDATGTQETQYF. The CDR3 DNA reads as TGTGCCACCAGTGATGCGACTGGGACCCAAGAGACCCAGTACTTC.

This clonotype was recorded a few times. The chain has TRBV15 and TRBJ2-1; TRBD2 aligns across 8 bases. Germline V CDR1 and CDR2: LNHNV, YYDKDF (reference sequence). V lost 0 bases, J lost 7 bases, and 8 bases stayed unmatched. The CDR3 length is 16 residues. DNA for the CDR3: TGTGCCACCAGCAGAGATCGCCGGGGGGGGTGGAATGAGCAGTTCTTC. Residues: CATSRDRRGGWNEQFF.

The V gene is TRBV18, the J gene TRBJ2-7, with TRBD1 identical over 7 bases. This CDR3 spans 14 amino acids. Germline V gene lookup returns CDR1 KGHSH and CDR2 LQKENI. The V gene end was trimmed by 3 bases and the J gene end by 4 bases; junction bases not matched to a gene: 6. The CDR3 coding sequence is TGTGCCAGCTCACCGGGGACAGTATTTTACGAGCAGTACTTC. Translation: CASSPGTVFYEQYF.

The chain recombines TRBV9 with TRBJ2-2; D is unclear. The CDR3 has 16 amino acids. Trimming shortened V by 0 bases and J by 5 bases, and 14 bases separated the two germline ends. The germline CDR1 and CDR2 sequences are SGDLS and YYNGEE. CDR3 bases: TGTGCCAGCAGCGTAGAAGTGGGCCCCGGAACCGGGGAGCTGTTTTTT. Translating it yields CASSVEVGPGTGELFF.

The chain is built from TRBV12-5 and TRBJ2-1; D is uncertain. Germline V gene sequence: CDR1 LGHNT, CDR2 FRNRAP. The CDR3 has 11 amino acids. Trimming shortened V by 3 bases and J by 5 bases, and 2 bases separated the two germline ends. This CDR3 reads CASGFDNEQFF. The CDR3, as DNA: TGTGCTAGTGGTTTCGACAATGAGCAGTTCTTC.

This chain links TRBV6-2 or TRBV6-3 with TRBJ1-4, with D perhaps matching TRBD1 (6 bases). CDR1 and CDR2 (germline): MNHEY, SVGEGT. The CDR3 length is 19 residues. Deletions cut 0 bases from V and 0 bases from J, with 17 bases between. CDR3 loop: CASSYSSGTRSATNEKLFF. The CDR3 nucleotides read TGTGCCAGCAGTTACTCATCCGGGACAAGGAGCGCAACTAATGAAAAACTGTTTTTT.

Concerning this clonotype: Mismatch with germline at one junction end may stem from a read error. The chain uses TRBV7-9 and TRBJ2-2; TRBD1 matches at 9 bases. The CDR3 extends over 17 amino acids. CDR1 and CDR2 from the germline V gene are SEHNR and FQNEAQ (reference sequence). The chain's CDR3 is CASSSVPTGGGAGVLFF. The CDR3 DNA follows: TGTGCCAGCAGCTCAGTCCCCACAGGGGGCGGCGCCGGGGTGCTGTTTTTT.

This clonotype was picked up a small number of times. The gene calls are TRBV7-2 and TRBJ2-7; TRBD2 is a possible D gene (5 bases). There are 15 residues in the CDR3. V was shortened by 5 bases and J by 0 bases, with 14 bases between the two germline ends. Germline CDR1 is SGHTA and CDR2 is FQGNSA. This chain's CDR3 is CASSTPTGSSYEQYF. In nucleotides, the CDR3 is TGTGCCAGCAGCACTCCGACGGGATCCTCCTACGAGCAGTACTTC.

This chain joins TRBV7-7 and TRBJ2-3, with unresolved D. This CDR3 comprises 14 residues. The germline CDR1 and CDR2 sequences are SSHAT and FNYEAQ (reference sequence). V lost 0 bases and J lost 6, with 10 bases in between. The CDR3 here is CASSLASIDDTQYF. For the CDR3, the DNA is TGTGCCAGCAGCTTAGCGTCGATAGACGATACGCAGTATTTT.

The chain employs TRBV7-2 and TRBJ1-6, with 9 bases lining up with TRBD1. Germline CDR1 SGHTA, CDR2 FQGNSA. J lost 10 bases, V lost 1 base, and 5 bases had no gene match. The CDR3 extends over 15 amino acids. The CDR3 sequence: CASSLGGQGGSPLHF. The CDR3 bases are TGTGCCAGCAGCTTAGGGGGACAGGGCGGATCACCCCTCCACTTT.

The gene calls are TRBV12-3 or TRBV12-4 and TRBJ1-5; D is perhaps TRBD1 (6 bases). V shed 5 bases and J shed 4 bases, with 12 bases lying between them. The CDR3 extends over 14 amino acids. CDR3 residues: CASSTQGRNQPQHF. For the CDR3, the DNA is TGTGCCAGCAGTACCCAGGGGAGGAATCAGCCCCAGCATTTT.

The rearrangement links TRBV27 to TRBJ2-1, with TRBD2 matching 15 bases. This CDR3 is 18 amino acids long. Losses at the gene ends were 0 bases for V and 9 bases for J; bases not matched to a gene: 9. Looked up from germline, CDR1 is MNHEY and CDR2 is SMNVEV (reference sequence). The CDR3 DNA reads TGTGCCAGCAGTTTATCGATAGGGCGGGGACTAGCGGGAGGTGAGCAGTTCTTC. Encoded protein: CASSLSIGRGLAGGEQFF.

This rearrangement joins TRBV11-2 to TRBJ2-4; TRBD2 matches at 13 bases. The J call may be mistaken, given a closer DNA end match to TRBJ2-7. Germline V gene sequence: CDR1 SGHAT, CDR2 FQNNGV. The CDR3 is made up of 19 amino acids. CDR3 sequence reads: CASTYDPLGRLAGGYEQYF. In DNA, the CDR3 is TGTGCCAGCACCTATGACCCTTTGGGCAGACTAGCGGGGGGCTACGAGCAGTACTTC.

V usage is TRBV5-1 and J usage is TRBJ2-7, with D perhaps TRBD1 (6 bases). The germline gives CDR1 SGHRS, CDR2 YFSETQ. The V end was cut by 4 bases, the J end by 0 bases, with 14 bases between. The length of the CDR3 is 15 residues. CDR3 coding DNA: TGCGCCAGCAGCCCCAGAGGGGGATACTCCTACGAGCAGTACTTC. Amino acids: CASSPRGGYSYEQYF.

The DNA for the CDR3 is TGTGCCAGCAGTTTTCAATACAGGGACGAGCAGTACTTC. As protein: CASSFQYRDEQYF. This chain uses TRBV28 with TRBJ2-5, with D perhaps TRBD1 (6 bases). The closer fit of TRBJ2-7 to the DNA end suggests the J call may be wrong. Germline V gene sequence: CDR1 MDHEN, CDR2 SYDVKM. The CDR3 totals 13 residues.